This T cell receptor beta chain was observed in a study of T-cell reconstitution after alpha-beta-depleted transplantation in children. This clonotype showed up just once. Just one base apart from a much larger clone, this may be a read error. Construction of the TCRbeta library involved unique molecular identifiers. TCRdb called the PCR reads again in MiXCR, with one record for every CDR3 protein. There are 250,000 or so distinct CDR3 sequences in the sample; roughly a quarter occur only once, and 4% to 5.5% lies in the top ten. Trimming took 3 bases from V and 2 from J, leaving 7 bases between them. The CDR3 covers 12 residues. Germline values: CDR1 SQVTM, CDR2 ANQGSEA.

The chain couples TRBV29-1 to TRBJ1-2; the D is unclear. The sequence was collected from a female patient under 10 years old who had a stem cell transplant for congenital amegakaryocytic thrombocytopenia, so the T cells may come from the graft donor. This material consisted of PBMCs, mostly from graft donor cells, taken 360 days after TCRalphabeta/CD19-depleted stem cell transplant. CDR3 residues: CSVDANNYGYTF. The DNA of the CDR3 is TGCAGCGTTGACGCTAACAACTATGGCTACACCTTC.